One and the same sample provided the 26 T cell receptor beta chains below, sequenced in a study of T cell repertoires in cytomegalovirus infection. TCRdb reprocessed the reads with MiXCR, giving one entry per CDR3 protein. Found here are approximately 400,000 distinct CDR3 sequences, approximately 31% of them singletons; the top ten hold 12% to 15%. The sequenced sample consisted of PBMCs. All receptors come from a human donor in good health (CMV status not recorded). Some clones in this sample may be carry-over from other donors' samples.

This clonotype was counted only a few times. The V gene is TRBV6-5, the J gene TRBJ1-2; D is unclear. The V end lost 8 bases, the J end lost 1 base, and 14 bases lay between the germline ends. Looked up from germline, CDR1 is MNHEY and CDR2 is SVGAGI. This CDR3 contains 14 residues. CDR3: CASSVTHNNYGYTF. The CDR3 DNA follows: TGTGCCAGCTCAGTTACCCATAATAACTATGGCTACACCTTC.

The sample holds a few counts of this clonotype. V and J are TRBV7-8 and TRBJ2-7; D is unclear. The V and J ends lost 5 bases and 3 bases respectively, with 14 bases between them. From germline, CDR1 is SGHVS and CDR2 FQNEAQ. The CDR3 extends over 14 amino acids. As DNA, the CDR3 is TGTGCCAGCAGCCTGAGAGCGACGAGCTACGAGCAGTACTTC. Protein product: CASSLRATSYEQYF.

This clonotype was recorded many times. CDR3 in amino acids: CASSQDPSAGGTQETQYF. The CDR3 nucleotides are TGCGCCAGCAGCCAAGATCCGTCAGCGGGGGGTACACAAGAGACCCAGTACTTC. The rearrangement joins TRBV4-3 to TRBJ2-5; 9 nucleotides align to TRBD2. V trimming: 0 bases; J trimming: 2 bases; junction bases outside the gene matches: 10. Looked up from germline, CDR1 is LGHNA and CDR2 is YSLEER. The CDR3 extends over 18 amino acids.

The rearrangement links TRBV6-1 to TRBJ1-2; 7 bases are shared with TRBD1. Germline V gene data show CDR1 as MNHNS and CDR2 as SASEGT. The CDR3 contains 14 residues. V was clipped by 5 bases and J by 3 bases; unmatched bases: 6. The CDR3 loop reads CASSYRDRDYGYTF. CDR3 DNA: TGTGCCAGCAGTTACCGGGACAGAGACTATGGCTACACCTTC.

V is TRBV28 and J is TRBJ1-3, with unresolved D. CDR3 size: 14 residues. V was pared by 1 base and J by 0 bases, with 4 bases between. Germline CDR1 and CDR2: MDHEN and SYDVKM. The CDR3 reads CASSLSTSGNTIYF. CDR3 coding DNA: TGTGCCAGCAGTTTATCGACCTCTGGAAACACCATATATTTT.

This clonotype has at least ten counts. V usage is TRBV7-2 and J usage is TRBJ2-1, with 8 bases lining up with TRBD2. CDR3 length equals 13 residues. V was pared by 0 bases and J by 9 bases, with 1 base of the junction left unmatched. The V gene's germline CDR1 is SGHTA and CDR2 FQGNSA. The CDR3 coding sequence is TGTGCCAGCAGCTTAGCGCGGGGGGTTGAGCAGTTCTTC. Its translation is CASSLARGVEQFF.

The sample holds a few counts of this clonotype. As DNA, the CDR3 is TGTGCCATCAGGCCGGACAGCTACACCGGGGAGCTGTTTTTT. This codes for CAIRPDSYTGELFF. The V and J genes are TRBV10-3 and TRBJ2-2; D is perhaps TRBD1 (6 bases). This CDR3 region has 14 residues. Trimming took off 6 bases at V and 3 bases at J, with 11 bases between the two ends. Per germline, CDR1 ENHRY and CDR2 SYGVKD.

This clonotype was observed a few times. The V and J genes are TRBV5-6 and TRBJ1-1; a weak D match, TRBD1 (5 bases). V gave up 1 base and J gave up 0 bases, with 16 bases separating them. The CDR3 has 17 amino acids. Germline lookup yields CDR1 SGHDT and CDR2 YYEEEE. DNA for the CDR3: TGTGCCAGCAGCTTGATCGGGAGCAGGGTGATGAACACTGAAGCTTTCTTT. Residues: CASSLIGSRVMNTEAFF.

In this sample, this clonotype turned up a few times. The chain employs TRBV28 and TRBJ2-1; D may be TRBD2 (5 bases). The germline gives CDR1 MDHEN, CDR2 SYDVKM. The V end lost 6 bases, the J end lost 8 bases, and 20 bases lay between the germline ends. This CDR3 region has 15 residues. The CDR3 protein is CASSDPGVTWYEQFF. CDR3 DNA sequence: TGTGCCAGCAGCGATCCCGGGGTAACGTGGTATGAGCAGTTCTTC. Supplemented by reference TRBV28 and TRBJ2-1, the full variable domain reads DVKVTQSSRYLVKRTGEKVFLECVQDMDHENMFWYRQDPGLGLRLIYFSYDVKMKEKGDIPEGYSVSREKKERFSLILESASTNQTSMYLCASSDPGVTWYEQFFGPGTRLTVL.

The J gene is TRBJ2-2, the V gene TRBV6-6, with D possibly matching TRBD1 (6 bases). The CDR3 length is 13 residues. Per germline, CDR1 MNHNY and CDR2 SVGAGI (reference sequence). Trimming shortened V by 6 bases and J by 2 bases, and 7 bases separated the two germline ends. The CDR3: CASRDSNTGELFF. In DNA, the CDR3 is TGTGCCAGCAGGGACAGTAACACCGGGGAGCTGTTTTTT.

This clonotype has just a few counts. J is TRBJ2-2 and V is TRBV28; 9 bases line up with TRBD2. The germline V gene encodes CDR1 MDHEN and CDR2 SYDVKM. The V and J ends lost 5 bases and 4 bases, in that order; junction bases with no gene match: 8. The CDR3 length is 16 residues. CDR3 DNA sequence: TGTGCCAGCAGTCCAGTCGGTAGCGGGGGCACCGGGGAGCTGTTTTTT. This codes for CASSPVGSGGTGELFF.

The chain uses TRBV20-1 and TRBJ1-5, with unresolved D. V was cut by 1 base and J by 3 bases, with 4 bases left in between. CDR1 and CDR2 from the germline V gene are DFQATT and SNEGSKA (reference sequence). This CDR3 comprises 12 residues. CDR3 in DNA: TGCAGTGCTAGAGTCAACAATCAGCCCCAGCATTTT. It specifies CSARVNNQPQHF.

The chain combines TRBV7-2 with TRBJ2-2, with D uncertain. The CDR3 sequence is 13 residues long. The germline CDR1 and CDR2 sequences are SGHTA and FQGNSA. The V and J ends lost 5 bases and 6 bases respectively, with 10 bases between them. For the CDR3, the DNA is TGTGCCAGCAGCGGCCTTGGGCCCGGGGAGCTGTTTTTT. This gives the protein CASSGLGPGELFF. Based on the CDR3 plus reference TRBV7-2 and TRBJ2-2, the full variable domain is GAGVSQSPSNKVTEKGKDVELRCDPISGHTALYWYRQSLGQGLEFLIYFQGNSAPDKSGLPSDRFSAERTGGSVSTLTIQRTQQEDSAVYLCASSGLGPGELFFGEGSRLTVL.

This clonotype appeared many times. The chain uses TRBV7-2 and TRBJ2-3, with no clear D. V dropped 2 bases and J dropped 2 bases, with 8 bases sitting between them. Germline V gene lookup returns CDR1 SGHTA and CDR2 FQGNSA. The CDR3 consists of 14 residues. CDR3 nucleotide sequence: TGTGCCAGCAGCTTAACGCGAATCACAGATACGCAGTATTTT. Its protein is CASSLTRITDTQYF.

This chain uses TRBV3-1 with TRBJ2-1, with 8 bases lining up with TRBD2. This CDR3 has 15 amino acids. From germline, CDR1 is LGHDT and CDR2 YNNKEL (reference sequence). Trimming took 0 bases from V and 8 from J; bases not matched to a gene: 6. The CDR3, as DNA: TGTGCCAGCAGCCAAGACAGGACTAGCACGGATGAGCAGTTCTTC. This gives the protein CASSQDRTSTDEQFF.

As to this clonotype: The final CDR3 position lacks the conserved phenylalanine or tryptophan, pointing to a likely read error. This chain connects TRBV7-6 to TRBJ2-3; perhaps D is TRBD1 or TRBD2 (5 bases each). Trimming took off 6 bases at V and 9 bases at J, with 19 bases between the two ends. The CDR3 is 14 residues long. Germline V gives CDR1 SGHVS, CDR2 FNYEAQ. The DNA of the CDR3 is TGTGCCAGCAGAAGGCGCGCAGGGACCGAGACGCAGTATTGT. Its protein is CASRRRAGTETQYC.

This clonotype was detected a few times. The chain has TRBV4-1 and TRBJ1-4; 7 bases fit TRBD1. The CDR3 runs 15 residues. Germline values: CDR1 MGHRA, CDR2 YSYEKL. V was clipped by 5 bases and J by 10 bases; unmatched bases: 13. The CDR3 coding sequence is TGCGCCAGCAGCACGCCAGGGGGGATGGCTGGAAAACTGTTTTTT. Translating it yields CASSTPGGMAGKLFF.

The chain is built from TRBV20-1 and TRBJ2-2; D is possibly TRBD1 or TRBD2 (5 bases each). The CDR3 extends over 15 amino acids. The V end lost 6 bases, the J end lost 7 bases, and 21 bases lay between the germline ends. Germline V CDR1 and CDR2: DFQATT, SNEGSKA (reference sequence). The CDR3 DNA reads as TGCAGTGCCCCCGGGGCGGCGGTAGGGTACGGGGAGCTGTTTTTT. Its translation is CSAPGAAVGYGELFF.

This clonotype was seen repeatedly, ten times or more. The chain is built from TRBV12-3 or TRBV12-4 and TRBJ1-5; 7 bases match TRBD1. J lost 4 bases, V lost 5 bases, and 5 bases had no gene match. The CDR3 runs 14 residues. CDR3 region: CASSHDRVNQPQHF. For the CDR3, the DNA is TGTGCCAGCAGTCACGACAGGGTAAATCAGCCCCAGCATTTT.

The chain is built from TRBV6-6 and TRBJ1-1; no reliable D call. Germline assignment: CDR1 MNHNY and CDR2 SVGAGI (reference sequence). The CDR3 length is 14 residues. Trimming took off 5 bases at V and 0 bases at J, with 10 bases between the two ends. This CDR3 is CASSTRNLNTEAFF. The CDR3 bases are TGTGCCAGCAGTACTCGGAACCTGAACACTGAAGCTTTCTTT.

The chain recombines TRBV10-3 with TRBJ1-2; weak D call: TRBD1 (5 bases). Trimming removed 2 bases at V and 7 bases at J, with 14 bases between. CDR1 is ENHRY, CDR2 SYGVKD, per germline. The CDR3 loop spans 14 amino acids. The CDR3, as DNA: TGTGCCATCAGTGAGATGGGCCCGGGGGGTGGCTACACCTTC. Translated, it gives CAISEMGPGGGYTF.

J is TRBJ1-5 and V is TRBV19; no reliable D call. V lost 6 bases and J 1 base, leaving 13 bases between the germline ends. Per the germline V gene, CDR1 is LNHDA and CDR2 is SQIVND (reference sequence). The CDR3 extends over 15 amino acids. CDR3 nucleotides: TGTGCCAGTAGAACCAAACATCCGAGCAATCAGCCCCAGCATTTT. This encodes CASRTKHPSNQPQHF.

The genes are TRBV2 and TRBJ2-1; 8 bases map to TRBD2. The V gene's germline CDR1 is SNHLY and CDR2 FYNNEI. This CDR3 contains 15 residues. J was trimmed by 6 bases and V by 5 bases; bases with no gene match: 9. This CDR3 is CASSTPRTSFNEQFF. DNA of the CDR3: TGTGCCAGCAGTACCCCGCGGACTAGCTTCAATGAGCAGTTCTTC.

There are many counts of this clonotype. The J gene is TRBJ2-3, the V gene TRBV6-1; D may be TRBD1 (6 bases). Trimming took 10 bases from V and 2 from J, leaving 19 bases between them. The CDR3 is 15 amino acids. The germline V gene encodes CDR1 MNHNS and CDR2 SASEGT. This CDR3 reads CATNRDTTATDTQYF. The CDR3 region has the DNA TGTGCCACAAACCGGGACACCACGGCCACAGATACGCAGTATTTT.

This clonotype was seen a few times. The CDR3 DNA is TGTGCCAGCAGCGTAGGACACCTAGGGAACTATGGCTACACCTTC. As protein: CASSVGHLGNYGYTF. This chain joins TRBV5-5 and TRBJ1-2, with TRBD1 as a possible D gene (5 bases). The V end was cut by 4 bases, the J end by 2 bases, with 15 bases between. The CDR3 runs to 15 residues. Germline-derived CDR1 and CDR2 are SGHKS and YYEKEE (reference sequence). The whole variable domain, remainder taken from reference TRBV5-5 and TRBJ1-2, is DAGVTQSPTHLIKTRGQQVTLRCSPISGHKSVSWYQQVLGQGPQFIFQYYEKEERGRGNFPDRFSARQFPNYSSELNVNALLLGDSALYLCASSVGHLGNYGYTFGSGTRLTVV.

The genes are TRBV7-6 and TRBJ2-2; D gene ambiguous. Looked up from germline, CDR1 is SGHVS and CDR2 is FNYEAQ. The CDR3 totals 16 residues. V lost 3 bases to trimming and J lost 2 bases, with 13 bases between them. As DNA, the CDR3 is TGTGCCAGCAGCTTCAGCTTGCTGGCCAACACCGGGGAGCTGTTTTTT. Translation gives CASSFSLLANTGELFF.